These 21 T cell receptor beta chains share one sample of origin, sequenced in a study of T cell responses to AZD1222 COVID-19 vaccine. Repertoires were generated with immunoSEQ multiplex PCR, while TCRdb's copy carries only in-frame clones and drops some. This table holds about 130,000 clones, roughly 88% found once. The sample consisted of peripheral blood, taken on day 0 of AZD1222 vaccination. The receptors originated from an adult in good health.

The sample holds one count of this clone. The chain uses TRBV24-1 and TRBJ2-5; the match to TRBD2 covers 14 bases. This CDR3 spans 16 amino acids. With V trimmed by 4 bases and J by 3 bases, 3 bases remained unmatched. CDR1 and CDR2 (germline): KGHDR, SFDVKD. The chain's CDR3 is CATSDPGLAGEETQYF. For the CDR3, the DNA is TGTGCCACCAGTGACCCGGGACTAGCGGGGGAAGAGACCCAGTACTTC.

The chain employs TRBV10-3 and TRBJ1-6; 9 bases are a match to TRBD1. This CDR3 spans 17 amino acids. The junction had 9 bases not matched to a gene; V was cut back by 9 bases and J by 0 bases. Germline CDR1 is ENHRY and CDR2 is SYGVKD. The CDR3 is CAIHDRGTSSYNSPLHF. The CDR3 DNA follows: TGTGCCATTCACGACAGGGGGACAAGCTCCTATAATTCACCCCTCCACTTT.

This chain links TRBV6-1 with TRBJ2-1; D call uncertain. V was clipped by 3 bases and J by 6 bases, with 9 bases between them. This CDR3 is 13 amino acids long. Germline loops: CDR1 MNHNS, CDR2 SASEGT. CDR3 in DNA: TGTGCCAGCAGTGAGCGGACCCTCAATGAGCAGTTCTTC. As protein: CASSERTLNEQFF.

This clone has a handful of counts. This chain joins TRBV25-1 and TRBJ1-1; D is possibly TRBD1 (6 bases). Per the germline V gene, CDR1 is MGHDK and CDR2 is SYGVNS. Trimming removed 6 bases from V and 4 bases from J, with 15 bases in between. This CDR3 comprises 14 residues. The CDR3 here is CASRRIGQTTEAFF. The CDR3 nucleotides are TGTGCCAGCAGGAGAATTGGACAGACCACTGAAGCTTTCTTT.

The chain links TRBV14 to TRBJ2-2; 7 bases are shared with TRBD1. The V segment lost 1 base and the J segment 3 bases; nucleotides outside the gene matches: 8. The CDR3 runs 17 residues. CDR1 and CDR2 (germline): SGHDN, FVKESK. DNA for the CDR3: TGTGCCAGCAGCCAAGGGTTAAGGGGGCAGTACACCGGGGAGCTGTTTTTT. Its protein is CASSQGLRGQYTGELFF.

This clone was seen a few times. This chain links TRBV7-9 with TRBJ2-7; D is uncertain. This CDR3 has 13 amino acids. V lost 0 bases and J lost 4, with 7 bases in between. Germline CDR1 reads SEHNR; CDR2 reads FQNEAQ (reference sequence). The chain's CDR3 is CASSLAGPYEQYF. CDR3 nucleotides: TGTGCCAGCAGCTTAGCCGGTCCATACGAGCAGTACTTC.

The rearrangement uses TRBV5-1 and TRBJ2-3; 8 bases map to TRBD2. This CDR3 contains 16 residues. Germline CDR1 and CDR2: SGHRS and YFSETQ. Germline trimming cut 5 bases from V and 0 bases from J; bases unmatched to any gene: 8. The CDR3 DNA reads as TGCGCCAGCAGGGCGGGGGGAACTACTAGCACAGATACGCAGTATTTT. As protein: CASRAGGTTSTDTQYF.

The V and J genes are TRBV2 and TRBJ2-2; D may be TRBD1 (5 bases). Trimming pared 7 bases from V and 4 bases from J, leaving 10 bases between. The CDR3 has 13 residues. Germline-derived CDR1 and CDR2 are SNHLY and FYNNEI. Written as DNA, the CDR3 is TGTGCCAGCATGTTTACAGGCACCGGGGAGCTGTTTTTT. Translation: CASMFTGTGELFF.

This chain joins TRBV3-1 (or the pseudogene TRBV3-2) and TRBJ1-2, with TRBD1 as a possible D gene (6 bases). CDR1 is LGHDT, CDR2 YNNKEL, per germline (reference sequence). V lost 5 bases, J lost 1 base, and 8 bases lay in between. The CDR3 runs 13 residues. The CDR3 nucleotides are TGTGCCAGCAGCTCACAGGGTAACTATGGCTACACCTTC. Translated: CASSSQGNYGYTF.

This chain links TRBV21-1 with TRBJ1-5. TRBV21-1 is recorded as a pseudogene. CDR3 size: 15 residues. The CDR3 coding sequence is TGTGCCAGCAGCCCGGGAGCCACTCTCAATCAGCCCCAGCATTTT. It translates to CASSPGATLNQPQHF.

V usage is TRBV9 and J usage is TRBJ2-2; no firm D call. Trimming left V 6 bases short and J 7 bases short, with 19 bases between. CDR3 length: 15 amino acids. The germline V gene encodes CDR1 SGDLS and CDR2 YYNGEE. The DNA of the CDR3 is TGTGCCAGCACCCCGGAGTTGCGCTTAGGCGGGGAGCTGTTTTTT. Translated, it gives CASTPELRLGGELFF.

This clone has only a few counts. This chain joins TRBV6-5 and TRBJ1-5; weak D call: TRBD1 (5 bases). V shed 6 bases and J shed 7 bases, with 13 bases lying between them. This CDR3 is built from 13 residues. The V gene's germline CDR1 is MNHEY and CDR2 SVGAGI. The CDR3 region has the DNA TGTGCCAGCAGCTGGACACTAGAGCAGCCCCAGCATTTT. The encoded protein is CASSWTLEQPQHF.

This clone was detected a few times. This sample includes further DNA sequences coding for the same CDR3. The genes are TRBV30 and TRBJ2-7, with D possibly matching TRBD1 (6 bases). V was pared by 7 bases and J by 2 bases, with 12 bases between. This CDR3 comprises 12 residues. The germline V gene encodes CDR1 GTSNPN and CDR2 SVGIG (reference sequence). The CDR3, as DNA: TGTGCCTACAAACAGGGAACCTACGAGCAGTACTTC. Translation: CAYKQGTYEQYF.

The chain recombines TRBV19 with TRBJ1-1, with 8 bases fitting TRBD1. Germline CDR1 is LNHDA and CDR2 is SQIVND (reference sequence). CDR3 length: 16 amino acids. Losses at the gene ends were 6 bases for V and 0 bases for J; bases not matched to a gene: 9. CDR3 loop: CASRQGRDRLNTEAFF. Here the CDR3 DNA reads TGTGCCAGTAGGCAAGGAAGGGACAGGCTGAACACTGAAGCTTTCTTT.

The chain couples TRBV6-5 to TRBJ1-3; D remains ambiguous. Trimming removed 0 bases at V and 2 bases at J, with 8 bases between. Per germline, CDR1 MNHEY and CDR2 SVGAGI. CDR3 size: 15 residues. CDR3 protein: CASSYSKGTGNTIYF. The DNA of the CDR3 is TGTGCCAGCAGTTACTCGAAAGGGACTGGAAACACCATATATTTT.

The chain recombines TRBV5-1 with TRBJ2-7; 9 positions agree with TRBD1. The CDR3 length is 15 residues. Germline trimming cut 0 bases from V and 6 bases from J; bases unmatched to any gene: 7. Per the germline V gene, CDR1 is SGHRS and CDR2 is YFSETQ. The DNA of the CDR3 is TGCGCCAGCAGCTTGGTCGACAGGGGGTCCAGCGAGCAGTACTTC. This translates into CASSLVDRGSSEQYF.

V and J are TRBV13 and TRBJ2-5; 9 bases are a match to TRBD1. The V gene's germline CDR1 is PRHDT and CDR2 FYEKMQ (reference sequence). V shed 5 bases, J shed 5 bases, and the junction held 9 bases outside the gene matches. The CDR3 covers 15 residues. This chain's CDR3 is CASSAGTGKGETQYF. CDR3 DNA sequence: TGTGCCAGCAGCGCCGGGACAGGGAAAGGCGAGACCCAGTACTTC.

This clone appeared a single time. J is TRBJ2-1 and V is TRBV5-1, with unresolved D. The CDR3 runs 13 residues. V lost 0 bases and J lost 6, with 7 bases in between. Germline CDR1 is SGHRS and CDR2 is YFSETQ. DNA of the CDR3: TGCGCCAGCAGCTTGGTAGGCACCAATGAGCAGTTCTTC. Its translation: CASSLVGTNEQFF.

The V and J genes are TRBV7-2 and TRBJ2-7; unclear D gene. Germline V gives CDR1 SGHTA, CDR2 FQGNSA. V was cut by 0 bases and J by 0 bases, with 9 bases left in between. This CDR3 has 15 amino acids. The CDR3 region has the DNA TGTGCCAGCAGCTTAGCGCCCGGCATCTCCTACGAGCAGTACTTC. Encoded protein: CASSLAPGISYEQYF.

This clone has a single count. The chain employs TRBV29-1 and TRBJ2-1, with 9 bases matching TRBD1. The CDR3 length is 14 residues. CDR1 is SQVTM, CDR2 ANQGSEA, per germline. The V segment lost 7 bases and the J segment 8 bases; nucleotides outside the gene matches: 12. CDR3 residues: CSAEPGQGKDEQFF. CDR3 bases: TGCAGCGCCGAGCCGGGACAGGGAAAAGATGAGCAGTTCTTC.

Here the CDR3 DNA reads TGTGCCAGCAGTGAAGGGCAGGAGCCAACTAATGAAAAACTGTTTTTT. The encoded protein is CASSEGQEPTNEKLFF. This chain joins TRBV6-1 and TRBJ1-4; D not resolved. CDR3 length equals 16 residues. In germline, CDR1 is MNHNS, CDR2 SASEGT. V was shortened by 1 base and J by 0 bases, with 9 bases between the two germline ends.